The 32 T cell receptor beta chains below all came from one sample that was sequenced in a study of blood T cell repertoires in COVID-19. Clones were sequenced by immunoSEQ multiplex PCR, and TCRdb holds only the in-frame ones, with some missing. The sample includes some 320,000 clones, more than 75% of them seen just once. Sequenced sample: PBMCs or T cells enriched from blood (not recorded which). These receptors were taken from a man in his fifties or sixties who had recovered from COVID-19.

J is TRBJ1-5 and V is TRBV19; the D gene is possibly TRBD1 (6 bases). Trimming shortened V by 3 bases and J by 3 bases, and 15 bases separated the two germline ends. Germline-derived CDR1 and CDR2 are LNHDA and SQIVND (reference sequence). This CDR3 spans 16 amino acids. CDR3 in amino acids: CASSIAGAGVNQPQHF. The CDR3 nucleotides read TGTGCCAGTAGTATTGCGGGGGCAGGCGTCAATCAGCCCCAGCATTTT.

DNA of the CDR3: TGTGCCAGTAGTATGCAGGGGGTTCGGACCGGGGAGCTGTTTTTT. Amino acid sequence: CASSMQGVRTGELFF. The chain has TRBV19 and TRBJ2-2, with 7 positions matching TRBD1. The CDR3 totals 15 residues. V gave up 3 bases and J gave up 5 bases; unmatched junction bases: 6. Germline assignment: CDR1 LNHDA and CDR2 SQIVND (reference sequence).

This clone occurred a few times. The CDR3 loop is CAIRDTSNYGYTF. In DNA form, the CDR3 reads TGTGCCATCAGAGACACTTCTAACTATGGCTACACCTTC. This rearrangement joins TRBV10-3 to TRBJ1-2; D is undetermined. Looked up from germline, CDR1 is ENHRY and CDR2 is SYGVKD. The CDR3 is 13 residues long. V was cut by 6 bases and J by 0 bases, with 8 bases left in between.

The J gene is TRBJ1-5, the V gene TRBV5-8, with TRBD1 identical over 9 bases. Germline V gives CDR1 SGHTS, CDR2 YDEGEE. V shed 2 bases and J 6 bases; nucleotides not matched to a gene: 9. The CDR3 runs to 16 residues. The CDR3 nucleotides are TGTGCCAGCAGCTTAGGGACAGGGAATTTTGGTCAGCCCCAGCATTTT. Protein: CASSLGTGNFGQPQHF.

CDR3 loop: CASRRDPNQPQHF. The CDR3 DNA follows: TGTGCCAGCAGGCGGGACCCAAATCAGCCCCAGCATTTT. V is TRBV27 and J is TRBJ1-5; possible D gene TRBD1, 5 bases. The CDR3 consists of 13 residues. Between the trimmed V and J ends, which lost 6 bases and 4 bases, there was a span of 10 bases. Germline CDR1 MNHEY, CDR2 SMNVEV (reference sequence).

The chain joins TRBV9 to TRBJ2-1; 9 positions match TRBD2. Germline V gene sequence: CDR1 SGDLS, CDR2 YYNGEE. This CDR3 has 18 residues. Trimming at V came to 0 bases and at J to 7 bases, leaving 14 bases not matched to a gene. For the CDR3, the DNA is TGTGCCAGCAGCGTAGACCCCCATGTCACTAGCGGGTTAAATGAGCAGTTCTTC. Its translation: CASSVDPHVTSGLNEQFF.

The V call is TRBV6-6, the J call TRBJ1-1; perhaps TRBD1 as D (6 bases). This CDR3 is built from 15 residues. The V gene lost 7 bases and the J gene lost 0 bases, with 15 bases spanning the gap. Germline lookup yields CDR1 MNHNY and CDR2 SVGAGI (reference sequence). This CDR3 is CASTPTSGVNTEAFF. DNA of the CDR3: TGTGCCAGCACCCCAACCTCAGGGGTGAACACTGAAGCTTTCTTT.

The chain has TRBV30 and TRBJ1-5; 7 bases line up with TRBD1. From germline, CDR1 is GTSNPN and CDR2 SVGIG (reference sequence). This CDR3 has 15 amino acids. Trimming at V came to 0 bases and at J to 6 bases, leaving 8 bases not matched to a gene. The CDR3 sequence is CAWSVWAQGVQPQHF. Written as DNA, the CDR3 is TGTGCCTGGAGTGTATGGGCCCAGGGGGTTCAGCCCCAGCATTTT. The full variable domain, in which reference TRBV30 and TRBJ1-5 provide the parts outside the CDR3, is SQTIHQWPATLVQPVGSPLSLECTVEGTSNPNLYWYRQAAGRGLQLLFYSVGIGQISSEVPQNLSASRPQDRQFILSSKKLLLSDSGFYLCAWSVWAQGVQPQHFGDGTRLSIL.

This clone showed up just once. The same CDR3 can be traced to other DNA sequences in this sample. The chain combines TRBV27 with TRBJ1-1; weak D call: TRBD1 (6 bases). The V end lost 4 bases, the J end lost 5 bases, and 11 bases lay between the germline ends. The CDR3 loop spans 13 amino acids. The V gene's germline CDR1 is MNHEY and CDR2 SMNVEV (reference sequence). The chain's CDR3 is CASSSGGRTEAFF. The CDR3 region has the DNA TGTGCCAGCAGTTCGGGGGGGCGGACTGAAGCTTTCTTT.

This chain uses TRBV6-2 or TRBV6-3 with TRBJ1-5; 7 bases are a match to TRBD1. J gave up 3 bases and V 4 bases, and 15 bases lay outside the gene matches. The CDR3 is made up of 18 amino acids. Looked up from germline, CDR1 is MNHEY and CDR2 is SVGEGT. CDR3 residues: CASSSRDRQTRINQPQHF. The CDR3 nucleotides read TGTGCCAGCAGTTCGCGGGACAGACAAACCCGTATCAATCAGCCCCAGCATTTT.

V and J are TRBV7-9 and TRBJ1-6; possibly TRBD1 for D (6 bases). Trimming cost V 5 bases and J 9 bases, with 11 bases left between them. There are 13 residues in the CDR3. Germline V gene lookup returns CDR1 SEHNR and CDR2 FQNEAQ (reference sequence). Here the CDR3 reads CASSNEQGSPLHF. In nucleotides, the CDR3 is TGTGCCAGCAGCAATGAACAGGGTTCACCCCTCCACTTT. The full variable domain, with the rest looked up from reference TRBV7-9 and TRBJ1-6, is DTGVSQNPRHKITKRGQNVTFRCDPISEHNRLYWYRQTLGQGPEFLTYFQNEAQLEKSRLLSDRFSAERPKGSFSTLEIQRTEQGDSAMYLCASSNEQGSPLHFGNGTRLTVT.

The genes are TRBV7-3 and TRBJ2-2; 8 positions agree with TRBD1. Losses at the gene ends were 5 bases for V and 9 bases for J; bases not matched to a gene: 11. From germline, CDR1 is SGHTA and CDR2 FQGTGA. The CDR3 consists of 15 residues. The CDR3 spells CASSMGVSGGRELFF. CDR3 nucleotides: TGTGCCAGCAGCATGGGAGTATCAGGGGGCCGGGAGCTGTTTTTT.

The chain carries TRBV3-1 (or the pseudogene TRBV3-2) and TRBJ2-7; TRBD1 might be the D (7 bases). The CDR3 is 16 amino acids. Trimming stripped 1 base from V and 2 bases from J, with 15 bases between. The germline V gene has CDR1 LGHDT and CDR2 YNNKEL (reference sequence). The CDR3 region is CASSQGAGGFAYEQYF. The DNA of the CDR3 is TGTGCCAGCAGCCAAGGAGCAGGGGGGTTCGCCTACGAGCAGTACTTC.

The chain couples TRBV30 to TRBJ1-1, with 7 bases identical to TRBD1. Germline loops: CDR1 GTSNPN, CDR2 SVGIG (reference sequence). This CDR3 is 12 amino acids long. Trimming at V came to 3 bases and at J to 8 bases, leaving 6 bases not matched to a gene. The CDR3 sequence: CAWRRQGGEAFF. The CDR3 DNA reads TGTGCCTGGAGGAGACAGGGAGGAGAAGCTTTCTTT.

The CDR3 nucleotides read TGTGCCAGCAGCCAAGGACAGACTGGAAACACCATATATTTT. Encoded protein: CASSQGQTGNTIYF. The rearrangement uses TRBV3-1 (or the pseudogene TRBV3-2) and TRBJ1-3, with a possible D match to TRBD1 (5 bases). V was trimmed by 1 base and J by 2 bases, leaving 6 bases between them. The V gene's germline CDR1 is LGHDT and CDR2 YNNKEL (reference sequence). There are 14 residues in the CDR3.

In DNA, the CDR3 is TGTGCCAGCTCACCAGCAGTGGTAGCGGCGCCGAAGGCGAATGAGCAGTTCTTC. Its protein product is CASSPAVVAAPKANEQFF. The chain is built from TRBV18 and TRBJ2-1; D is possibly TRBD2 (6 bases). Germline-derived CDR1 and CDR2 are KGHSH and LQKENI. V was cut by 2 bases and J by 7 bases, with 24 bases left in between. This CDR3 region has 18 residues.

The chain recombines TRBV9 with TRBJ2-2, with D possibly being TRBD1 (6 bases). This CDR3 spans 16 amino acids. In germline, CDR1 is SGDLS, CDR2 YYNGEE. V lost 0 bases and J lost 7, with 16 bases in between. The DNA for the CDR3 is TGTGCCAGCAGCGTAGATTCTGGGGGCGACGACGGGGAGCTGTTTTTT. This gives the protein CASSVDSGGDDGELFF.

V usage is TRBV9 and J usage is TRBJ1-2, with no clear D. The CDR3 loop spans 13 amino acids. The V gene's germline CDR1 is SGDLS and CDR2 YYNGEE. Between the trimmed V and J ends, which lost 0 bases and 0 bases, there was a span of 3 bases. The CDR3 DNA reads as TGTGCCAGCAGCGTAGCCTCTAACTATGGCTACACCTTC. This sequence encodes CASSVASNYGYTF.

This chain links TRBV19 with TRBJ1-6, with a possible D match to TRBD1 (5 bases). The CDR3 has 14 amino acids. Trimming pared 5 bases from V and 7 bases from J, leaving 12 bases between. CDR1 and CDR2 (germline): LNHDA, SQIVND (reference sequence). The CDR3 reads CASSADTRNSPLHF. The CDR3, as DNA: TGTGCCAGTAGTGCGGACACACGGAATTCACCCCTCCACTTT.

The chain has TRBV2 and TRBJ2-7, with a possible D match to TRBD2 (5 bases). The V end lost 3 bases, the J end lost 2 bases, and 11 bases lay between the germline ends. The CDR3 has 14 amino acids. Germline loops: CDR1 SNHLY, CDR2 FYNNEI. The CDR3 DNA reads as TGTGCCAGCAGTGATGGCCAGGAGGCCTACGAGCAGTACTTC. Residues: CASSDGQEAYEQYF.

The CDR3 nucleotides read TGTGCCAGCAGCGGACGACAGGGGAGTTACTCTGGAAACACCATATATTTT. The encoded protein is CASSGRQGSYSGNTIYF. The chain carries TRBV7-2 and TRBJ1-3; TRBD1 matches at 8 bases. Germline V lookup: CDR1 SGHTA, CDR2 FQGNSA. Trimming cost V 5 bases and J 0 bases; bases outside gene matches: 9. CDR3 length equals 17 residues. Variable domain in full (rest from reference TRBV7-2 and TRBJ1-3): GAGVSQSPSNKVTEKGKDVELRCDPISGHTALYWYRQSLGQGLEFLIYFQGNSAPDKSGLPSDRFSAERTGGSVSTLTIQRTQQEDSAVYLCASSGRQGSYSGNTIYFGEGSWLTVV.

The chain employs TRBV2 and TRBJ1-3, with D possibly matching TRBD1 (6 bases). Deletions cut 6 bases from V and 3 bases from J, with 12 bases between. Germline values: CDR1 SNHLY, CDR2 FYNNEI. The CDR3 covers 14 residues. The CDR3 bases are TGTGCCAGCAGCAACACAGGGTTTGGAAACACCATATATTTT. Its translation is CASSNTGFGNTIYF. The variable domain in full, completed from reference TRBV2 and TRBJ1-3, reads EPEVTQTPSHQVTQMGQEVILRCVPISNHLYFYWYRQILGQKVEFLVSFYNNEISEKSEIFDDQFSVERPDGSNFTLKIRSTKLEDSAMYFCASSNTGFGNTIYFGEGSWLTVV.

The gene calls are TRBV10-2 and TRBJ1-4, with D unclear. V was shortened by 3 bases and J by 3 bases, with 11 bases between the two germline ends. This CDR3 is 15 amino acids long. Germline CDR1 is WSHSY and CDR2 is SAAADI. CDR3 sequence: CASSERNLANEKLFF. CDR3 bases: TGCGCCAGCAGTGAACGGAACCTAGCTAATGAAAAACTGTTTTTT.

The chain combines TRBV6-5 with TRBJ1-5; D is perhaps TRBD1 (5 bases). CDR1 MNHEY and CDR2 SVGAGI come from the germline V gene. The CDR3 sequence is 13 residues long. The V and J ends lost 7 bases and 7 bases respectively, with 14 bases between them. The CDR3 nucleotides are TGTGCCAGCACCCCTGGGGGAGGACAGCCCCAGCATTTT. Its translation: CASTPGGGQPQHF.

The chain links TRBV6-5 to TRBJ1-5, with TRBD1 identical over 8 bases. Germline loops: CDR1 MNHEY, CDR2 SVGAGI. V lost 5 bases to trimming and J lost 7 bases; unmatched junction nucleotides: 7. This CDR3 contains 14 residues. The CDR3 sequence is CASSRGQGFQPQHF. CDR3 coding DNA: TGTGCCAGCAGTAGAGGACAGGGTTTCCAGCCCCAGCATTTT.

This chain joins TRBV5-5 and TRBJ1-5; the match to TRBD1 covers 11 bases. Trimming at V came to 4 bases and at J to 7 bases, leaving 10 bases not matched to a gene. The CDR3 runs 16 residues. Germline assignment: CDR1 SGHKS and CDR2 YYEKEE (reference sequence). The CDR3 nucleotides read TGTGCCAGCAGCCTGCTATACGGGACAGGGGGACAGCCCCAGCATTTT. As protein: CASSLLYGTGGQPQHF.

The chain is built from TRBV9 and TRBJ2-5, with a possible D match to TRBD1 (6 bases). The V end was cut by 4 bases, the J end by 5 bases, with 18 bases between. CDR3 length: 15 amino acids. CDR1 is SGDLS, CDR2 YYNGEE, per germline. The CDR3 DNA follows: TGTGCCAGCAGCTCGGTTGGGCAGGGGCTGGAGACCCAGTACTTC. Translating it yields CASSSVGQGLETQYF.

This clone came up once. The J gene is TRBJ2-7, the V gene TRBV30; 9 bases align to TRBD1. The CDR3 is made up of 14 amino acids. J lost 3 bases, V lost 2 bases, and 5 bases had no gene match. The V gene's germline CDR1 is GTSNPN and CDR2 SVGIG (reference sequence). Here the CDR3 reads CAWSFGTGLYEQYF. CDR3 nucleotides: TGTGCCTGGAGTTTCGGGACAGGGCTCTACGAGCAGTACTTC.

J is TRBJ1-2 and V is TRBV7-9; D is possibly TRBD1 (5 bases). CDR3 length equals 16 residues. V gave up 1 base and J gave up 8 bases, with 20 bases separating them. Per germline, CDR1 SEHNR and CDR2 FQNEAQ (reference sequence). CDR3 protein: CASSLGDLGVRRGYTF. The DNA of the CDR3 is TGTGCCAGCAGCTTAGGCGACTTAGGGGTGCGGAGAGGCTACACCTTC.

The chain uses TRBV6-2 or TRBV6-3 and TRBJ2-3; a weak D match, TRBD2 (6 bases). V was shortened by 5 bases and J by 2 bases, with 14 bases between the two germline ends. The germline V gene encodes CDR1 MNHEY and CDR2 SVGEGT. This CDR3 is 15 amino acids long. CDR3 protein: CASSGAGTYTDTQYF. Written as DNA, the CDR3 is TGTGCCAGCAGTGGGGCCGGGACTTACACAGATACGCAGTATTTT.

This rearrangement joins TRBV5-6 to TRBJ2-1; tentative D call: TRBD2 (6 bases). The V end was cut by 0 bases, the J end by 0 bases, with 10 bases between. The CDR3 length is 16 residues. Germline V gene sequence: CDR1 SGHDT, CDR2 YYEEEE. The CDR3: CASSLANGGSYNEQFF. CDR3 bases: TGTGCCAGCAGCTTGGCCAACGGGGGCTCCTACAATGAGCAGTTCTTC.

The genes are TRBV9 and TRBJ1-1; a weak D match, TRBD1 (5 bases). Trimming left V 0 bases short and J 1 base short, with 10 bases between. The V gene's germline CDR1 is SGDLS and CDR2 YYNGEE. The CDR3 is made up of 15 amino acids. The CDR3 bases are TGTGCCAGCAGCGTAGAACTGGGGCCGAACACTGAAGCTTTCTTT. Protein product: CASSVELGPNTEAFF.